This T cell receptor beta chain was sequenced during a study of T cell changes during pregnancy in multiple sclerosis. Using immunoSEQ multiplex PCR, the repertoire was profiled, and TCRdb retains in-frame clones only, with some absent. The table includes about 120,000 clones, 90% to 95% detected once. The CDR3 is 13 residues long. V was pared by 6 bases and J by 4 bases, with 11 bases between. Germline values: CDR1 SGHTA, CDR2 FQGNSA. The V and J genes are TRBV7-2 and TRBJ2-3, with D hard to call. The origin of this receptor is a female donor with multiple sclerosis, enrolled in a pregnancy study. The sample in question was peripheral blood, obtained before pregnancy. CDR3 residues: CASRSNPADTQYF. For the CDR3, the DNA is TGTGCCAGCAGGTCTAATCCCGCAGATACGCAGTATTTT.